A selection of T cell receptor beta chains follows, all from one sample in a study of shared clonotypes between healthy human individuals. Some clones are missing from TCRdb's copy, which holds only in-frame ones; the method was immunoSEQ multiplex PCR. The sample lists 2 million to 2.5 million clones, 93% seen once, with approximately 0.35% in the top ten. Sequenced: naive CD4+ T cells from PBMCs. The receptors were sampled from a man aged 18 to 30 in good health. Some clones in this sample may be carry-over from other donors' samples. Both conserved end residues are trimmed from each CDR3.

TRBV6-5	TRBJ1-4	ASSGQPSEKLF
TRBV5-6	TRBJ2-2	ASSDSTRRAGELF
TRBV4-1	TRBJ2-3	ASSQGSASGRAADTQY
TRBV6-1	TRBJ2-7	ASSEGGTLSYEQY
TRBV5-1	TRBJ1-1	ASSLGQMNTEAF
TRBV9	TRBJ2-5	ASSVGPLAGQETQY
TRBV12-2	TRBJ1-1	ASRLPRRATVNTEAF
TRBV28	TRBJ2-3	ASSLKGGSDTQY
TRBV5-1	TRBJ1-2	ASSLTLAYGYT
TRBV7-7	TRBJ2-3	ASSLDFRSTDTQY
TRBV18	TRBJ1-2	ASSADSNYGYT
TRBV29-1	TRBJ2-7	SVARAVGYEQY
TRBV7-2	TRBJ2-1	ASSQGLAGGYEQF
TRBV5-6	TRBJ2-7	ASRTSGASYEQY
TRBV30	TRBJ1-1	AWSLTGTTEAF
TRBV7-9	TRBJ2-1	ASSPGLAVYNEQF
TRBV7-3	TRBJ1-1	ASSRTPDSSGAF
TRBV9	TRBJ2-5	ASSVDRYEETQY
TRBV7-8	TRBJ1-5	ASSLGRSNQPQH
TRBV19	TRBJ1-5	ASRVVGQLGNQPQH
TRBV27	TRBJ1-4	ASTTRVFGNEKLF
TRBV2	TRBJ1-4	ASRRTGTENEKLF
TRBV5-1	TRBJ1-1	ASSLGGGFQNTEAF
TRBV7-9	TRBJ2-1	ASTPLGDSGVGEQF
TRBV14	TRBJ1-4	ASSPNPGTALDKLF
TRBV5-4	TRBJ2-1	ASSPPLANEQF
TRBV25-1	TRBJ2-7	ASSEFGSYEQY
TRBV6-6	TRBJ1-1	ASSYSGAGTEAF
TRBV28	TRBJ2-3	ASSPGGITDTQY
TRBV5-1	TRBJ1-4	ASSSGQAAGEKLF
TRBV5-1	TRBJ2-1	ASSLASGRGNEQF
TRBV28	TRBJ2-6	ASRRGANVLT
TRBV28	TRBJ1-2	ASRDSGVGGYT
TRBV28	TRBJ2-6	ASSFGGGGANVLT
TRBV7-8	TRBJ1-2	ASSLRFAGYT
TRBV11-2	TRBJ1-1	ASSSSPGNTEAF
TRBV10-3	TRBJ1-5	AISGGGYSNQPQH
TRBV7-9	TRBJ2-5	ASRTRTGNEETQY
TRBV6-1	TRBJ1-4	ASSELRVWRFDEKLF